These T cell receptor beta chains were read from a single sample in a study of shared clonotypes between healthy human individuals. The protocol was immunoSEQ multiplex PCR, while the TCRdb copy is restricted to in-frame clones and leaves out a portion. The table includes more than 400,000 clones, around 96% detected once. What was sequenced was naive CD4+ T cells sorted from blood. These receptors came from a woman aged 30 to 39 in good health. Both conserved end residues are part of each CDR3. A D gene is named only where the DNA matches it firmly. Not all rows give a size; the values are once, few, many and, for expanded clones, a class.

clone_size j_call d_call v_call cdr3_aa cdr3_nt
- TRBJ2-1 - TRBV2 CASTSLGQQFNEQFF TGTGCCAGCACCTCTCTGGGCCAGCAGTTTAATGAGCAGTTCTTC
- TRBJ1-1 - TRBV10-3 CAIKGSATEAFF TGTGCCATCAAGGGGAGTGCCACTGAAGCTTTCTTT
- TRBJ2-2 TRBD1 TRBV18 CASSPRGQGTTGELFF TGTGCCAGCTCACCACGGGGACAGGGTACCACCGGGGAGCTGTTTTTT
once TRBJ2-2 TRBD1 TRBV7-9 CASSLSQGVNTGELFF TGTGCCAGCAGCTTAAGTCAGGGGGTGAACACCGGGGAGCTGTTTTTT
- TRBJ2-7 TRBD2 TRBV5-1 CASSTRLAGNTHYEQYF TGCGCCAGCAGCACCCGACTAGCGGGCAACACCCACTACGAGCAGTACTTC
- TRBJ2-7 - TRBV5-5 CASSLEGGLISYEQYF TGTGCCAGCAGCTTGGAAGGGGGGCTCATTTCCTACGAGCAGTACTTC
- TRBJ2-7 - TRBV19 CASSSRAGDEQYF TGTGCCAGTAGTTCGCGGGCCGGGGACGAGCAGTACTTC
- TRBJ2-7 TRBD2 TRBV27 CASRSREGGYEQYF TGTGCCAGCCGCTCACGGGAGGGTGGCTACGAGCAGTACTTC
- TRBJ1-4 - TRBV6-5 CASSYSIPLEGEKLFF TGTGCCAGCAGTTACTCGATTCCCCTCGAGGGGGAAAAACTGTTTTTT
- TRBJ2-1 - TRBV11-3 CASSLGYGGGSHEQFF TGTGCCAGCAGCCTAGGGTATGGTGGGGGGTCCCATGAGCAGTTCTTC
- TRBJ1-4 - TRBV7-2 CASSHRRATNEKLFF TGTGCCAGCAGCCACCGTAGAGCAACTAATGAAAAACTGTTTTTT
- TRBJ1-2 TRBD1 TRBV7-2 CARTPGTGVGYTF TGTGCCAGAACTCCCGGGACAGGGGTTGGCTACACCTTC
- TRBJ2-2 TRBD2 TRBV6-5 CASSRAGPPLGELFF TGTGCCAGCAGTAGAGCGGGGCCCCCTTTAGGGGAGCTGTTTTTT
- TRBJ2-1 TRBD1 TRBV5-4 CASSRQGYEQFF TGTGCCAGCAGCCGACAGGGGTATGAGCAGTTCTTC
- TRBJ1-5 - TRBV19 CASSRDTFQPQHF TGTGCCAGTAGCCGTGACACTTTCCAGCCCCAGCATTTT
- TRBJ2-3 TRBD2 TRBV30 CAWSLAGGDIDTQYF TGTGCCTGGAGCCTAGCGGGAGGTGATATAGATACGCAGTATTTT
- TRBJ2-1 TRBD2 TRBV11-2 CASSLQLTSGGYNEQFF TGTGCCAGCAGCTTGCAGCTGACTAGCGGGGGATACAATGAGCAGTTCTTC
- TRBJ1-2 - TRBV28 CASYSGVRYTF TGTGCCAGCTACAGCGGGGTGCGCTACACCTTC
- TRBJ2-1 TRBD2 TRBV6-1 CASSGGAGVNEQFF TGTGCCAGCAGTGGTGGGGCGGGGGTCAATGAGCAGTTCTTC
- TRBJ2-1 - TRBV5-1 CASSLANRVGTPTYNEQFF TGCGCCAGCAGCTTGGCCAATCGAGTGGGGACTCCGACCTACAATGAGCAGTTCTTC
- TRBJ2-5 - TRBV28 CASSQDRFSGEYQETQYF TGTGCCTCCAGCCAGGACAGGTTTAGCGGGGAGTACCAAGAGACCCAGTACTTC
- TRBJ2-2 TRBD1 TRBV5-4 CASSTNRGRVTGELFF TGTGCCAGCAGCACAAACAGGGGGCGCGTCACCGGGGAGCTGTTTTTT
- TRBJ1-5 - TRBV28 CASRPQGTRNQPQHF TGTGCCAGCAGGCCGCAGGGGACACGCAATCAGCCCCAGCATTTT
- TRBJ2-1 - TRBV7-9 CASSYLASSYNEQFF TGTGCCAGCAGCTACCTCGCCAGCTCCTACAATGAGCAGTTCTTC
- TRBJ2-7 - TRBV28 CASSLKGVEQYF TGTGCCAGCAGTTTAAAAGGCGTCGAGCAGTACTTC
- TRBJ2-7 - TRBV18 CASSGSMGGYEQYF TGTGCCAGCTCCGGTTCAATGGGGGGCTACGAGCAGTACTTC
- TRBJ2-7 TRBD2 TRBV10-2 CASSESDGRSYEQYF TGCGCCAGCAGTGAGTCGGACGGGAGGTCCTACGAGCAGTACTTC
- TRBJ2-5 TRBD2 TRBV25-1 CASSPGTSGASKTQYF TGTGCCAGCAGTCCAGGGACTAGCGGGGCCTCGAAGACCCAGTACTTC
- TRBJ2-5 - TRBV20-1 CSAREETQYF TGCAGTGCTAGAGAAGAGACCCAGTACTTC
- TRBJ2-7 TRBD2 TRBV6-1 CASSEGPGLAGGRYEQYF TGTGCCAGCAGTGAAGGGCCGGGACTAGCGGGAGGGCGGTACGAGCAGTACTTC
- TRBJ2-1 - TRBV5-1 CASSFWLAGNEQFF TGCGCCAGCAGCTTCTGGCTCGCAGGGAATGAGCAGTTCTTC
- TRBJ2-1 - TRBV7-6 CASSLVGEQFF TGTGCCAGCAGCCTTGTAGGTGAGCAGTTCTTC
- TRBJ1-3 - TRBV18 CASSPRGDVSGNTIYF TGTGCCAGCTCACCACGAGGCGACGTCTCTGGAAACACCATATATTTT
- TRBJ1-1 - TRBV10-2 CASSERTNTEAFF TGCGCCAGCAGTGAACGGACGAACACTGAAGCTTTCTTT
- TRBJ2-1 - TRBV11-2 CASSSYTINYNEQFF TGTGCCAGCAGCTCTTACACCATCAACTACAATGAGCAGTTCTTC
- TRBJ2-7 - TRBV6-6 CASSRRGEQYF TGTGCCAGCAGCCGGAGGGGCGAGCAGTACTTC
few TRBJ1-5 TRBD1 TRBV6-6 CASSNSGTASNQPQHF TGTGCCAGCTCCAATTCCGGGACAGCAAGCAATCAGCCCCAGCATTTT
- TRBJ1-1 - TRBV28 CASSFTQGNTEAFF TGTGCCAGCAGTTTTACTCAGGGGAACACTGAAGCTTTCTTT
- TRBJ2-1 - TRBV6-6 CASSYSAGSSYNEQFF TGTGCCAGCAGTTACTCGGCCGGAAGCTCCTACAATGAGCAGTTCTTC
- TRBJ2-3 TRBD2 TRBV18 CASSPSTSASRADTQYF TGTGCCAGCTCACCGTCCACTAGCGCCTCGCGCGCAGATACGCAGTATTTT
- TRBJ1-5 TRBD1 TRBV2 CASSQYQGVQQPQHF TGTGCCAGCAGCCAATACCAGGGGGTGCAGCAGCCCCAGCATTTT
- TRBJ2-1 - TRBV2 CASSGGSQEGNEQFF TGTGCCAGCAGTGGGGGCTCCCAGGAGGGCAATGAGCAGTTCTTC
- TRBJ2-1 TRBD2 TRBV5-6 CASSEAGASYNEQFF TGTGCCAGCAGCGAAGCGGGAGCATCCTACAATGAGCAGTTCTTC
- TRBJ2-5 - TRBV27 CASSQETQYF TGTGCCAGCAGTCAAGAGACCCAGTACTTC
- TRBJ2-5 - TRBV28 CASLDFPSETQYF TGTGCCAGCCTGGACTTTCCGTCGGAGACCCAGTACTTC
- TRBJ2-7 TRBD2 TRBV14 CASSRGLAGAYEQYF TGTGCCAGCAGCCGAGGACTAGCGGGAGCCTACGAGCAGTACTTC